The source of this T cell receptor (beta chain) is a study of T cell responses to AZD1222 COVID-19 vaccine. Study outcomes and limitations: The number of AZD1222 recipients seropositive at baseline was only 6 or 7.

With regard to this clone: The antigen is undetermined.

Some clones are missing from TCRdb's copy, which holds only in-frame ones; the method was immunoSEQ multiplex PCR. The sample consists of 150,000 to 200,000 clones, just under 95% of them appearing once. The length of the CDR3 is 13 residues. Germline V lookup: CDR1 SNHLY, CDR2 FYNNEI. Trimming shortened V by 1 base and J by 8 bases, and 11 bases separated the two germline ends. The V gene is TRBV2, the J gene TRBJ1-2; tentatively, D is TRBD1 (6 bases). The sample in question was peripheral blood, obtained on day 0 of AZD1222 vaccination. This TCR was sampled from an adult in good health. CDR3 sequence reads: CASSEETGTGYTF. The CDR3 DNA is TGTGCCAGCAGTGAAGAAACAGGGACGGGCTACACCTTC.